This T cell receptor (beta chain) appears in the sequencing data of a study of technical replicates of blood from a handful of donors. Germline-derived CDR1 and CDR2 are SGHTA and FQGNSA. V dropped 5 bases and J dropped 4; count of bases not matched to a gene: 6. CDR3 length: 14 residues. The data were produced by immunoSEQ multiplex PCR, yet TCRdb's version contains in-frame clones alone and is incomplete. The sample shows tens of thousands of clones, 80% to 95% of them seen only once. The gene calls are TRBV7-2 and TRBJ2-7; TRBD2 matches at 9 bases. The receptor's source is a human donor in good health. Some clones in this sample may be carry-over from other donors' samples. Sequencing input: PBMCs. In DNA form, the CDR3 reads TGTGCCAGCAGCCAGGCTAGCGGGATGTACGAGCAGTACTTC. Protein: CASSQASGMYEQYF.